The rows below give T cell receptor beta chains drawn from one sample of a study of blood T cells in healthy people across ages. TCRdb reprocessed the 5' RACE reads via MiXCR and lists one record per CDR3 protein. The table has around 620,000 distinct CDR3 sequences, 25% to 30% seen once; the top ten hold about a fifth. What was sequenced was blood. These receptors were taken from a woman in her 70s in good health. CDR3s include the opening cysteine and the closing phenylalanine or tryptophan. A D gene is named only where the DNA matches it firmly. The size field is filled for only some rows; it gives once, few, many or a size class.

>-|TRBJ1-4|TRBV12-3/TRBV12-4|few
CASSSGGPEKLFF
TGTGCCAGCAGTTCGGGGGGGCCTGAAAAACTGTTTTTT
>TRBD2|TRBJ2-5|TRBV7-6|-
CASRVSGSGQETQYF
TGTGCCAGCAGGGTTAGCGGGAGCGGGCAAGAGACCCAGTACTTC
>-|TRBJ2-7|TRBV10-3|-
CAIRDQPSYEQYF
TGTGCCATCCGGGACCAGCCTTCCTATGAGCAGTACTTC
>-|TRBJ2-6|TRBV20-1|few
CSARDPGLSGANVLTF
TGCAGTGCTAGAGACCCAGGGCTATCTGGGGCCAACGTCCTGACTTTC
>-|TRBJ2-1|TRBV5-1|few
CASSLVAVGVSEQFF
TGCGCCAGCAGCTTGGTAGCGGTTGGGGTCAGTGAGCAGTTCTTC
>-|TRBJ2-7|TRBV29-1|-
CSVEGSQGGGYEQYF
TGCAGCGTTGAAGGGAGTCAGGGGGGTGGCTACGAGCAGTACTTC
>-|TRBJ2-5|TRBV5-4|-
CASSLPREETQYF
TGTGCCAGCAGCTTGCCCAGGGAAGAGACCCAGTACTTC
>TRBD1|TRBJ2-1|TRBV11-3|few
CASSSATGSSYNEQFF
TGTGCCAGCAGCTCTGCGACAGGGAGCTCCTACAATGAGCAGTTCTTC
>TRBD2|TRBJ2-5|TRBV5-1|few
CASSLTLAGVQETQYF
TGCGCCAGCAGCTTGACGCTGGCGGGGGTACAAGAGACCCAGTACTTC
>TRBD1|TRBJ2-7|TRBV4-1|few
CASSQDQGLTGEQGEQYF
TGCGCCAGCAGCCAAGATCAGGGCCTTACAGGGGAACAGGGCGAGCAGTACTTC
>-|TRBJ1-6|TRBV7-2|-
CASSLVESGSSPLHF
TGTGCCAGCAGCTTAGTGGAGAGCGGTAGTTCACCCCTCCACTTT
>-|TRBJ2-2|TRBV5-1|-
CASSPDRDTGELFF
TGCGCCAGCAGCCCGGACAGAGACACCGGGGAGCTGTTTTTT
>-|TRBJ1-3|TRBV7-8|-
CASSPGLPAGNTIYF
TGTGCCAGCAGCCCAGGGTTGCCCGCTGGAAACACCATATATTTT
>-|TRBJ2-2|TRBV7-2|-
CASSLRSAGELFF
TGTGCCAGCAGCTTAAGATCAGCCGGGGAGCTGTTTTTT
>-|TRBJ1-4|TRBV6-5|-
CASSLLRHEKLFF
TGTGCCAGCAGTCTACTGCGCCATGAAAAACTGTTTTTT
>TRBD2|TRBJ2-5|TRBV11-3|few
CASRKGLAGRETQYF
TGTGCCAGCAGAAAGGGACTAGCGGGACGGGAGACCCAGTACTTC
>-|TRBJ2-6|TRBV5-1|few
CASAMTGAGANVLTF
TGCGCCAGCGCAATGACGGGGGCTGGGGCCAACGTCCTGACTTTC
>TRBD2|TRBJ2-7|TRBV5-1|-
CASRPTSGYEQYF
TGCGCCAGCAGGCCGACTAGCGGGTACGAGCAGTACTTC